This is a list of T cell receptor beta chains from one sample in a study of blood T cell repertoires in COVID-19. Assay: immunoSEQ multiplex PCR; the TCRdb copy retains only in-frame clones and omits some. This sample has fewer than 300,000 clones, with 90% found just once. Sequencing was carried out using PBMCs or T cells enriched from blood (not recorded which). These receptors originate from a woman aged 30 to 39 who had recovered from COVID-19. Both conserved end residues are part of each CDR3. D genes are given only for firm matches. Size tells how often a clone was seen (once, few, many) or the class of an expanded clone, and some rows leave it out.

j_gene,d_gene,abundance,v_gene,CDR3nt,CDR3aa
TRBJ1-1,NA,NA,TRBV18,TGTGCCAGCTCAAGGGGTAACAGACAGAACACTGAAGCTTTCTTT,CASSRGNRQNTEAFF
TRBJ1-6,TRBD1,NA,TRBV4-2,TGTGCCAGCAGCCAACGTGAAGGACAGGGAAATTCACCCCTCCACTTT,CASSQREGQGNSPLHF
TRBJ1-5,TRBD1,NA,TRBV19,TGTGCCAGTAGTAGGGACAGAACAAATCAGCCCCAGCATTTT,CASSRDRTNQPQHF
TRBJ2-5,TRBD2,NA,TRBV5-4,TGTGCCAGCAGCTTTAGGACTAGCCCGACCCAGTACTTC,CASSFRTSPTQYF
TRBJ1-1,NA,NA,TRBV5-6,TGTGCCAGCAGTTTTTCGGACAGCTACACTGAAGCTTTCTTT,CASSFSDSYTEAFF
TRBJ2-1,TRBD2,NA,TRBV18,TGTGCCAGCTCGCCTACTAGCGGGAGTAATGAGCAGTTCTTC,CASSPTSGSNEQFF
TRBJ2-1,TRBD1,NA,TRBV6-5,TGTGCCAGCAGGGGGACAGGAGGTATCAATGAGCAGTTCTTC,CASRGTGGINEQFF
TRBJ1-2,NA,NA,TRBV29-1,TGCAGCGTTGAAGGCTACGACTATGGCTACACCTTC,CSVEGYDYGYTF
TRBJ2-1,TRBD2,NA,TRBV7-9,TGTGCCAGCAGCACCCCCCCGCCTGGACTAGCGGGAGCCAATGAGCAGTTCTTC,CASSTPPPGLAGANEQFF
TRBJ2-1,TRBD2,NA,TRBV3-1/TRBV3-2,TGTGCCAGCACCGTTGGGACTAGCGGGAGGGCCTACTACAATGAGCAGTTCTTC,CASTVGTSGRAYYNEQFF
TRBJ1-5,NA,NA,TRBV4-3,TGCGCCAGCAGCCGAACCTTGCAGGGGTTCAATCAGCCCCAGCATTTT,CASSRTLQGFNQPQHF
TRBJ2-2,NA,NA,TRBV19,TGTGCCAGTAGTAGGGAGACAGGGAGGAGCGGGGAGCTGTTTTTT,CASSRETGRSGELFF
TRBJ2-2,TRBD1,NA,TRBV9,TGTGCCAGCAGCGTCCGACAGGGAACGGGCGGGGAGCTGTTTTTT,CASSVRQGTGGELFF
TRBJ2-1,TRBD2,NA,TRBV7-2,TGTGCCAGCAGCTTATCTCCGGCTAGCGGGACAAATGAGCAGTTCTTC,CASSLSPASGTNEQFF
TRBJ1-5,TRBD1,NA,TRBV28,TGTGCCAGCAGTCCGACAGGGGTCCATCAGCCCCAGCATTTT,CASSPTGVHQPQHF
TRBJ1-5,NA,NA,TRBV5-5,TGTGCCAGCAGCTTGGCCTCGGGGAATGGCAATCAGCCCCAGCATTTT,CASSLASGNGNQPQHF
TRBJ1-3,TRBD1,NA,TRBV10-3,TGTGCCATCAGTGAGCCGACAGGGACAACACACACCATATATTTT,CAISEPTGTTHTIYF
TRBJ1-2,NA,few,TRBV2,TGTGCCAGCAATAGCGAGACTCTGGGAGGCTACACCTTC,CASNSETLGGYTF
TRBJ2-3,TRBD2,NA,TRBV9,TGTGCCAGCAAGCGGGAGAGCACAGATACGCAGTATTTT,CASKRESTDTQYF
TRBJ1-1,NA,NA,TRBV7-2,TGTGCCAGCAGCCCCAAAATCGGGGTAGGGGGAACTGAAGCTTTCTTT,CASSPKIGVGGTEAFF
TRBJ1-2,TRBD1,NA,TRBV12-5,TGTGCTAGTGGTCTTTCCCAGGCAGGGGGCATAGGGAGCGGCTACACCTTC,CASGLSQAGGIGSGYTF
TRBJ1-3,NA,once,TRBV19,TGTGCCAGTAGTATGGAGGGAGAGTCTGGAAACACCATATATTTT,CASSMEGESGNTIYF
TRBJ2-7,NA,NA,TRBV4-1,TGCGCCAGCAGCCAACAACTAGAAACCTACGAGCAGTACTTC,CASSQQLETYEQYF
TRBJ2-2,NA,NA,TRBV27,TGTGCCAGCAGTTCATTAAATCGCCTAGCTACCGGGGAGCTGTTTTTT,CASSSLNRLATGELFF
TRBJ2-7,TRBD1,NA,TRBV6-5,TGTGCCAGCAGTACCGACAGGGCCTACGAGCAGTACTTC,CASSTDRAYEQYF
TRBJ2-2,TRBD2,NA,TRBV5-4,TGTGCCAGCAGCTCCGCGGGAGGGCCCGGGGAGCTGTTTTTT,CASSSAGGPGELFF
TRBJ2-7,TRBD1,NA,TRBV18,TGTGCCAGCTCCGACAGGGTTGAGGGTCACGAGCAGTACTTC,CASSDRVEGHEQYF
TRBJ2-3,NA,NA,TRBV7-9,TGTGCCAGCAGCTCCCTTGCGGGAAGGGATACGCAGTATTTT,CASSSLAGRDTQYF
TRBJ1-5,NA,NA,TRBV3-1/TRBV3-2,TGTGCCAGCAGCCCCCGGGGGGGCAATCAGCCCCAGCATTTT,CASSPRGGNQPQHF
TRBJ1-6,NA,NA,TRBV7-2,TGTGCCAGCAGCTTTACAGGGAACAATTCACCCCTCCACTTT,CASSFTGNNSPLHF
TRBJ1-5,NA,NA,TRBV4-1,TGCGCCAGCAGCCAAGAGCAAAGGGAGAATCAGCCCCAGCATTTT,CASSQEQRENQPQHF
TRBJ1-2,TRBD1,NA,TRBV28,TGTGCCAGCAGTTTGACCCTACTACAGGGGGGAGGCTACACCTTC,CASSLTLLQGGGYTF
TRBJ2-1,TRBD1,NA,TRBV9,TGTGCCAGCAGCGTAGGATTTGCGGACAGGAGCAACAATGAGCAGTTCTTC,CASSVGFADRSNNEQFF
TRBJ2-1,NA,NA,TRBV11-2,TGTGCCAGCAGCTCCTGGGGCAGGGGTGCTGAGAATGAGCAGTTCTTC,CASSSWGRGAENEQFF
TRBJ2-1,TRBD2,once,TRBV24-1,TGTGCCACCAGTGATCCCAGGAAGGCGGGAGGGGAAAATGAGCAGTTCTTC,CATSDPRKAGGENEQFF
TRBJ2-3,NA,once,TRBV14,TGTGCCAGCAGCCAAGAGGTCGGGAACACAGATACGCAGTATTTT,CASSQEVGNTDTQYF
TRBJ2-7,TRBD1,NA,TRBV20-1,TGCAGTGCTAGTTCCACAGGGGGCTCCACGCGTGGCGAGCAGTACTTC,CSASSTGGSTRGEQYF
TRBJ2-1,TRBD2,NA,TRBV3-1/TRBV3-2,TGTGCCAGCAGCTCGCCGGGACTAGCGGTCAATGAGCAGTTCTTC,CASSSPGLAVNEQFF
TRBJ2-1,TRBD2,NA,TRBV5-3,TGTGCCAGAAGCTTGGGACTAGCGGGGGAATTGGGCTATGAGCAGTTCTTC,CARSLGLAGELGYEQFF
TRBJ2-4,NA,NA,TRBV6-6,TGTGCCAGCAGACCAGGGGCGCCCCGAGAAAACATTCAGTACTTC,CASRPGAPRENIQYF
TRBJ1-2,NA,NA,TRBV11-2,TGTGCCAGCAGGACACAGGAATATGGCTACACCTTC,CASRTQEYGYTF
TRBJ2-3,TRBD2,NA,TRBV5-1,TGCGCCAGCAGCTCAACTAGCGGATCTTTCGTGACGCAGTATTTT,CASSSTSGSFVTQYF
TRBJ1-3,TRBD1,NA,TRBV5-1,TGCGCCAGCAGTGACAGGGGCATCTCTGGAAACACCATATATTTT,CASSDRGISGNTIYF
TRBJ2-7,TRBD1,once,TRBV28,TGTGCCAGCAGTACCCCATTCCCCCCGGGACAGGGGACAATTTCCTACGAGCAGTACTTC,CASSTPFPPGQGTISYEQYF
TRBJ1-1,TRBD1,NA,TRBV18,TGTGCCAGCTCACCAAGGTCGGACAGGGCGAACACTGAAGCTTTCTTT,CASSPRSDRANTEAFF